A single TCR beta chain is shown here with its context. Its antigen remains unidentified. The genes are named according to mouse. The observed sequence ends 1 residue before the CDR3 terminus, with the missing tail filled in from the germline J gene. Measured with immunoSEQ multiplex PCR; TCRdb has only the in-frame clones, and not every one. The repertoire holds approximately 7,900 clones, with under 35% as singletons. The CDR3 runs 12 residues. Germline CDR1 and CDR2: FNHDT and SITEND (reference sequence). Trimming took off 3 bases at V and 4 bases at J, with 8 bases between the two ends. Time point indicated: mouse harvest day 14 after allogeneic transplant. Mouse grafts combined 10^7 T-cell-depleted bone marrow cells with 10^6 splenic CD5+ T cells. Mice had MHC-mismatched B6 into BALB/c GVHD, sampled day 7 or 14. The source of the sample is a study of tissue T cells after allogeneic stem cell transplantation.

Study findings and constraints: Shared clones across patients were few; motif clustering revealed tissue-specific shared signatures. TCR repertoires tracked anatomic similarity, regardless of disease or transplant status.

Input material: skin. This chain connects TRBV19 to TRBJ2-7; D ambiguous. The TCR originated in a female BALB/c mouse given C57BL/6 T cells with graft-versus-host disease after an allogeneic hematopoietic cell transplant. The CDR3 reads CASSNPGYEQYF. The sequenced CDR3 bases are TGTGCCAGCAGTAATCCGGGATATGAACAGTAC.